The subject of this entry is one T cell receptor (beta chain). Its target is not known. Sequencing used immunoSEQ multiplex PCR; TCRdb keeps in-frame clones, though not all of them. The sample holds some 320,000 clones; 86% are singletons and the top ten take around 2%. The data derive from a study of Ad26.COV2.S vaccination and SARS-CoV-2 variants. Treatment specified: about 20 received Ad26.COV2.S at low or high dose, single or two shots; 5 received placebo; per-sample allocation not given. Sampling was performed 63 days after the first vaccine or placebo injection. In Boston, an adult donor aged 18-55 years took part. The CDR3 has 16 residues. Germline CDR1 MNHEY, CDR2 SMNVEV (reference sequence). The V segment lost 6 bases and the J segment 7 bases; nucleotides outside the gene matches: 13. Whole-study findings and limits: Breadth measured for non-spike TCRs was similar across vaccine and placebo recipients.

The sample here was peripheral blood, taken in a trial of Ad26.COV2.S vaccine versus placebo. The gene calls are TRBV27 and TRBJ1-4; TRBD1 agrees at 8 bases. The sequence came from a person between 18 and 59 years old who received the Ad26.COV2.S COVID-19 vaccine or a placebo. The CDR3 bases are TGTGCCAGCAGGAAAGAGACAGGGGAGGTTGGTGAAAAACTGTTTTTT. This translates into CASRKETGEVGEKLFF.